A single T cell receptor (beta chain) is shown here with its context. Its antigen remains unidentified. This sample is drawn from a study of T cell repertoires in cytomegalovirus infection. Study-wide context: HLA-B-restricted CMV epitopes that are well studied were used alongside recently identified HLA-C-restricted ones.

V trimming: 10 bases; J trimming: 2 bases; junction bases outside the gene matches: 8. This CDR3 is 15 amino acids long. The germline V gene encodes CDR1 ENHRY and CDR2 SYGVKD. TCRdb passed the reads through MiXCR, listing each CDR3 protein once. Among a few hundred thousand distinct CDR3 sequences listed, roughly a third were seen once. The sample in question was cultured PBMCs, obtained from culture after CMV antigen stimulation. The TCR originated in a human donor in good health (CMV status not recorded). Some clones in this sample may be carry-over from other donors' samples. The V gene is TRBV10-3, the J gene TRBJ2-3, with TRBD2 matching 11 bases. The CDR3 sequence is CATFSTSGITDTQYF. The CDR3 DNA reads as TGTGCCACTTTTTCGACTAGCGGGATCACAGATACGCAGTATTTT.